The subject of this entry is one TCR beta chain. With 8 bases clipped from V and 1 base from J, the junction kept 5 bases outside the gene matches. Germline V gene lookup returns CDR1 MNHNS and CDR2 SASEGT. CDR3 length: 13 amino acids. The data were obtained in a study of shared clonotypes between healthy human individuals. CD45RA+ naive and CD45RA-negative memory subsets were separated from CD4+ cells. The protocol was immunoSEQ multiplex PCR, while the TCRdb copy is restricted to in-frame clones and leaves out a portion. This sample has roughly 1,600,000 clones, with less than 99% found just once. The clonotype was recovered from a man under 40 in good health. This rearrangement joins TRBV6-1 to TRBJ2-7, with 7 nucleotides matching TRBD1. The material sequenced was naive CD4+ T cells sorted from blood. The subset denotes: CD45RA+ positively selected. CDR3 nucleotide sequence: TGTGCCAGCCTCCACAGGGGATCCTACGAGCAGTACTTC. As protein: CASLHRGSYEQYF.